One T cell receptor (beta chain) is described in this entry. Here immunoSEQ multiplex PCR was the method, and the copy in TCRdb shows in-frame clones only, minus some. The sample includes tens of thousands of clones, about 93% of them seen just once. This sample stems from a study of T cell changes during pregnancy in multiple sclerosis. Looked up from germline, CDR1 is SNHLY and CDR2 is FYNNEI. The CDR3 sequence is 15 residues long. V lost 9 bases, J lost 6 bases, and 16 bases stayed unmatched. The sequence was obtained from a female donor in good health, enrolled as a control in a pregnancy study. The sample consisted of peripheral blood, taken in the second trimester of pregnancy. The V call is TRBV2, the J call TRBJ1-2; 7 bases are a match to TRBD1. In DNA, the CDR3 is TGTGCCAGTCACCTTAACAGGGGCCCTGATAATGGCTACACCTTC. Translated, it gives CASHLNRGPDNGYTF.